This is a list of T cell receptor beta chains from one sample in a study of blood T cell repertoires in COVID-19. Produced via immunoSEQ multiplex PCR; TCRdb's table is partial and in-frame only. The data show more than 250,000 clones, with approximately 88% seen just once and roughly 6.7% held by the top ten. Specimen: peripheral blood. These receptors all stem from a man younger than 30 who had recovered from COVID-19. Both conserved end residues are part of each CDR3. Each record gives: clone size, D gene, V gene, J gene, CDR3 DNA, CDR3 protein. A D gene is named only where the DNA matches it firmly. A row's size may be missing; if present it is once, few, many or a size class.

-	-	TRBV7-9	TRBJ1-1	TGTGCCAGCAGCTCCCGTGACAGATTGAACACTGAAGCTTTCTTT	CASSSRDRLNTEAFF
-	TRBD2	TRBV9	TRBJ2-2	TGTGCCAGCAGCGTAAGTTCCACCTTAGCGGGAGATAAAGGAAACACCGGGGAGCTGTTTTTT	CASSVSSTLAGDKGNTGELFF
-	TRBD1	TRBV6-5	TRBJ2-2	TGTGCCAGCAGTTACTCGGGGACAGGGACCGGGGAGCTGTTTTTT	CASSYSGTGTGELFF
-	TRBD1	TRBV27	TRBJ2-7	TGTGCCAGCAGGCGGACAGGGGGCGGCGAGCAGTACTTC	CASRRTGGGEQYF
few	-	TRBV5-1	TRBJ2-3	TGCGCCAGCAGCTTGGGGGTTGACAACACAGATACGCAGTATTTT	CASSLGVDNTDTQYF
-	-	TRBV25-1	TRBJ1-1	TGTGCCAGCCGCGGGACTGAAGCTTTCTTT	CASRGTEAFF
-	TRBD2	TRBV9	TRBJ2-2	TGTGCCAGCAGCCAACATAGCGGGGTGAACACCGGGGAGCTGTTTTTT	CASSQHSGVNTGELFF
-	-	TRBV3-1/TRBV3-2	TRBJ1-2	TGTGCCAGCAGCTTCGGTAACTATGGCTACACCTTC	CASSFGNYGYTF
-	-	TRBV11-3	TRBJ2-7	TGTGCCAGCAGCTTAGCAGCGGAGTCCTACGAGCAGTACTTC	CASSLAAESYEQYF
once	TRBD1	TRBV2	TRBJ1-6	TGTGCCAGCCTTCGGACAGGGGCTAATTCACCCCTCCACTTT	CASLRTGANSPLHF
-	-	TRBV5-4	TRBJ1-1	TGTGCCAGCAGCCGGGACAACCACACTGAAGCTTTCTTT	CASSRDNHTEAFF
-	-	TRBV2	TRBJ2-7	TGTGCCAGCAGGGGGCTCAGCCACGAGCAGTACTTC	CASRGLSHEQYF
-	TRBD1	TRBV30	TRBJ1-1	TGTGCCTGGAGTAACCTCGACAGGGACACTGAAGCTTTCTTT	CAWSNLDRDTEAFF
-	-	TRBV4-1	TRBJ1-5	TGCGCCAGCAGCCAATATTACGGGGGATCCCAGCCCCAGCATTTT	CASSQYYGGSQPQHF
-	TRBD2	TRBV3-1/TRBV3-2	TRBJ2-5	TGTGCCAGCAGCCAAGCTAGCGGGGGTTCCAAAGAGACCCAGTACTTC	CASSQASGGSKETQYF
-	TRBD1	TRBV6-6	TRBJ2-3	TGTGCCAGCAGTTACGGGACAGGGAGTACGCAGTATTTT	CASSYGTGSTQYF
-	-	TRBV29-1	TRBJ1-2	TGCAGCGTTGGGCTGGGACAAATTTCTAACTATGGCTACACCTTC	CSVGLGQISNYGYTF
-	TRBD1	TRBV4-2	TRBJ1-5	TGTGCCAGCAGCCAAGTAGCGGGACAGGGCGGCAATCAGCCCCAGCATTTT	CASSQVAGQGGNQPQHF
-	-	TRBV27	TRBJ2-7	TGTGCCAGCAGTCAAGGACGGGGCGAGCAGTACTTC	CASSQGRGEQYF
-	-	TRBV15	TRBJ2-7	TGTGCCACCAGCAGAATTAAGGGACTCTCCGGGAGAGGGGGCCTACTAAACGAGCAGTACTTC	CATSRIKGLSGRGGLLNEQYF
-	-	TRBV4-1	TRBJ1-1	TGCGCCAGCAGCCGCACAGGCACTGAAGCTTTCTTT	CASSRTGTEAFF
-	TRBD1	TRBV7-6	TRBJ2-7	TGTGCCAGCAGCCGTGACAGGGGTGGAGGTTCCTACGAGCAGTACTTC	CASSRDRGGGSYEQYF
-	TRBD2	TRBV29-1	TRBJ2-3	TGCAGCGTTGGGACTAGCGGGAGTCGCACAGATACGCAGTATTTT	CSVGTSGSRTDTQYF
few	TRBD2	TRBV10-3	TRBJ2-3	TGTGCCATCAGGGCTAGCGGACCCACAGATACGCAGTATTTT	CAIRASGPTDTQYF
-	-	TRBV10-2	TRBJ1-4	TGCGCCAGGGGGGGGCAGGGTCGTGAAAAACTGTTTTTT	CARGGQGREKLFF
-	TRBD1	TRBV6-5	TRBJ1-1	TGTGCCAGCAGTTACTCGACGCGGACAGGAAAAGCTTTCTTT	CASSYSTRTGKAFF
-	-	TRBV12-3/TRBV12-4	TRBJ2-2	TGTGCCAGCAGCCCCGGCACCGGGGAGCTGTTTTTT	CASSPGTGELFF
-	-	TRBV19	TRBJ1-3	TGTGCCAGTAGTCCCCTCCGGGTCAAAGGGGTCTCTGGAAACACCATATATTTT	CASSPLRVKGVSGNTIYF
-	-	TRBV10-3	TRBJ2-7	TGTGCCATCAGTGAATTTGGACAGCCACCTTACTACGAGCAGTACTTC	CAISEFGQPPYYEQYF
-	TRBD1	TRBV10-2	TRBJ1-6	TGCGCCAGCCTCCAGGGGGCTAATTCACCCCTCCACTTT	CASLQGANSPLHF
-	-	TRBV9	TRBJ2-1	TGTGCCAGCAGCGTAGGTGATAGTCTGGGCCGTGAGCAGTTCTTC	CASSVGDSLGREQFF
-	TRBD1	TRBV24-1	TRBJ2-3	TGTGCCACCAGTGACGTGACAGGGCCAGACCACACAGATACGCAGTATTTT	CATSDVTGPDHTDTQYF
-	TRBD1	TRBV5-1	TRBJ2-7	TGCGCCAGCAGCGTCGACAGGGGGACCTCCTACGAGCAGTACTTC	CASSVDRGTSYEQYF
-	-	TRBV7-9	TRBJ1-4	TGTGCCAGCAGTCCGAATCAGGGATGGATGACTAATGAAAAACTGTTTTTT	CASSPNQGWMTNEKLFF
-	TRBD1	TRBV5-4	TRBJ1-2	TGTGCCAGCAGCCCGGGACAGGGGGCCAGCGGCGTCTATGGCTACACCTTC	CASSPGQGASGVYGYTF
-	-	TRBV11-2	TRBJ2-7	TGTGCCAGCAGCGCCCGGGCAGGGGCCTATGAGCAGTACTTC	CASSARAGAYEQYF
-	TRBD2	TRBV5-6	TRBJ2-1	TGTGCCAGCAGCCTCCTGGGACTAGAAACCCGCAATGAGCAGTTCTTC	CASSLLGLETRNEQFF
-	-	TRBV6-1	TRBJ1-6	TGTGCCAGCAGTGAAGGACACTATTCACCCCTCCACTTT	CASSEGHYSPLHF
-	-	TRBV27	TRBJ2-5	TGTGCCAGCAGTTTATCGCGAAAGGAGACCCAGTACTTC	CASSLSRKETQYF
few	TRBD2	TRBV20-1	TRBJ2-1	TGCAGTGCTAGTCCCCCGCTAGCGGGAGGTGAGCAGTTCTTC	CSASPPLAGGEQFF
-	-	TRBV29-1	TRBJ1-1	TGCAGCGTTGAAAGGGGGAAAACTGAAGCTTTCTTT	CSVERGKTEAFF
-	-	TRBV19	TRBJ1-2	TGTGCCAGTAGTATAAGAGCTAACTATGGCTACACCTTC	CASSIRANYGYTF
-	TRBD1	TRBV6-5	TRBJ1-2	TGTGCCAGCAGGTCCGGGACAGGGGGAAACTATGGCTACACCTTC	CASRSGTGGNYGYTF
-	-	TRBV30	TRBJ2-3	TGTGCCTGGAGTGTAACAGCAGGCACAGATACGCAGTATTTT	CAWSVTAGTDTQYF
-	-	TRBV19	TRBJ1-1	TGTGCCAGTAGCTGGGGGCAGGGCACGACTGAAGCTTTCTTT	CASSWGQGTTEAFF
-	-	TRBV6-2/TRBV6-3	TRBJ1-1	TGTGCCAGCAGTCCCCGACCGAGCGCTGAAGCTTTCTTT	CASSPRPSAEAFF
few	-	TRBV9	TRBJ2-7	TGTGCCAGCAGCGTAGACCAGGGGCCCTACGAGCAGTACTTC	CASSVDQGPYEQYF
-	-	TRBV13	TRBJ2-3	TGTGCCAGCAGCTCCATACTGCGGGGCACAGATACGCAGTATTTT	CASSSILRGTDTQYF
once	-	TRBV5-1	TRBJ2-5	TGCGCCAGCAGCTTGGCAGGGTCGGGTGGAGAGACCCAGTACTTC	CASSLAGSGGETQYF
-	TRBD1	TRBV6-1	TRBJ2-2	TGTGCCAGCAGTGAATTCGTAGGACAGGCGTCCTACACCGGGGAGCTGTTTTTT	CASSEFVGQASYTGELFF
few	-	TRBV4-1	TRBJ1-1	TGCGCCAGCAGCCAACCACAGGGGAACACTGAAGCTTTCTTT	CASSQPQGNTEAFF
-	-	TRBV5-5	TRBJ1-1	TGTGCCAGCAGCTTGACACAGGGCTTTTTCACTGAAGCTTTCTTT	CASSLTQGFFTEAFF
once	-	TRBV18	TRBJ1-1	TGTGCCAGCTCAACGGACACGAACACTGAAGCTTTCTTT	CASSTDTNTEAFF